The 11 T cell receptor beta chains presented below share a single source sample, sequenced in a study of blood T cell repertoires in COVID-19. Libraries were prepared by immunoSEQ multiplex PCR; TCRdb keeps only in-frame clonotypes and omits some of them. The sample lists a few hundred thousand clones, 80% to 90% occurring once. The sample was peripheral blood. Every receptor here comes from a man aged 35 to 55 with acute or convalescent COVID-19.

V is TRBV27 and J is TRBJ1-5, with a possible D match to TRBD1 (6 bases). Between the trimmed V and J ends, which lost 2 bases and 5 bases, there was a span of 10 bases. The CDR3 runs 14 residues. Germline V gene lookup returns CDR1 MNHEY and CDR2 SMNVEV (reference sequence). In DNA, the CDR3 is TGTGCCAGCAGTTTAGGGGGCAGTTATCAGCCCCAGCATTTT. Translating it yields CASSLGGSYQPQHF.

The rearrangement links TRBV28 to TRBJ1-2; possible D gene TRBD1, 5 bases. Deletions cut 4 bases from V and 0 bases from J, with 9 bases between. The CDR3 is 14 residues long. CDR1 MDHEN and CDR2 SYDVKM come from the germline V gene. The CDR3 loop is CASSYDRPNYGYTF. The CDR3 DNA follows: TGTGCCAGCAGTTACGACAGACCTAACTATGGCTACACCTTC.

V gene TRBV30 combines with J gene TRBJ1-5, with D perhaps TRBD1 (6 bases). Per germline, CDR1 GTSNPN and CDR2 SVGIG (reference sequence). The V gene lost 0 bases and the J gene lost 5 bases, with 14 bases spanning the gap. This CDR3 is 15 amino acids long. CDR3 nucleotides: TGTGCCTGGAGTGTAGACGACCAGGGGTATCAGCCCCAGCATTTT. Its translation: CAWSVDDQGYQPQHF.

The chain is built from TRBV3-1 (or the pseudogene TRBV3-2) and TRBJ2-2; the D is unclear. This CDR3 region has 15 residues. CDR1 is LGHDT and CDR2 is YNNKEL in the germline V gene (reference sequence). V was clipped by 4 bases and J by 5 bases, with 14 bases between them. As DNA, the CDR3 is TGTGCCAGCAGCCCCCCTCCACGCACAACCGGGGAGCTGTTTTTT. Protein: CASSPPPRTTGELFF.

This clone was recorded only once. The chain combines TRBV28 with TRBJ2-1; 12 bases agree with TRBD2. The CDR3 sequence is 16 residues long. V was clipped by 3 bases and J by 8 bases; unmatched bases: 8. Germline V gene lookup returns CDR1 MDHEN and CDR2 SYDVKM. Written as DNA, the CDR3 is TGTGCCAGCAGTTTGACGACTAGCGGGGGTTTAGATGAGCAGTTCTTC. Protein sequence: CASSLTTSGGLDEQFF.

The chain employs TRBV9 and TRBJ2-4; D may be TRBD2 (7 bases). Germline V gene sequence: CDR1 SGDLS, CDR2 YYNGEE. Trimming removed 0 bases at V and 1 base at J, with 11 bases between. This CDR3 has 16 residues. CDR3 coding DNA: TGTGCCAGCAGCGTAGGGTCGGGGGGCGCCAAAAACATTCAGTACTTC. This sequence encodes CASSVGSGGAKNIQYF.

This rearrangement joins TRBV24-1 to TRBJ1-1; possible D gene TRBD1, 5 bases. The V end was cut by 1 base, the J end by 11 bases, with 13 bases between. CDR3 length: 13 residues. The germline gives CDR1 KGHDR, CDR2 SFDVKD. CDR3 coding DNA: TGTGCCACCAGTGATTTCCCGGGTGGGGGGGCTTTCTTT. Encoded protein: CATSDFPGGGAFF.

This chain connects TRBV3-1 (or the pseudogene TRBV3-2) to TRBJ1-1; TRBD1 is a possible D gene (6 bases). Germline-derived CDR1 and CDR2 are LGHDT and YNNKEL (reference sequence). The ends were cut back, 0 bases at V and 9 bases at J, with 11 bases in the middle. This CDR3 has 13 amino acids. The CDR3 nucleotides read TGTGCCAGCAGCCAAGATAGGGGGATTAAAGCTTTCTTT. It specifies CASSQDRGIKAFF.

V and J are TRBV7-9 and TRBJ1-4, with D unresolved. Germline loops: CDR1 SEHNR, CDR2 FQNEAQ (reference sequence). There are 14 residues in the CDR3. The V and J ends lost 3 bases and 4 bases respectively, with 9 bases between them. The CDR3 loop is CASSFGRDNEKLFF. CDR3 DNA: TGTGCCAGCAGCTTCGGACGGGATAATGAAAAACTGTTTTTT.

The chain links TRBV10-1 to TRBJ2-5; 10 bases align to TRBD1. Unmatched junction bases numbered 2, after V lost 5 bases and J lost 5 bases. The CDR3 consists of 13 residues. Germline assignment: CDR1 WNHNN and CDR2 SYGVQD (reference sequence). The CDR3 region is CASSRTGGETQYF. DNA of the CDR3: TGCGCCAGCAGTCGGACAGGGGGGGAGACCCAGTACTTC.

This clone was seen only a few times. This sample includes further DNA sequences coding for the same CDR3. This chain joins TRBV5-6 and TRBJ2-3, with a tentative D call TRBD1 (6 bases). CDR1 SGHDT and CDR2 YYEEEE come from the germline V gene. CDR3 length: 12 residues. Deletions cut 3 bases from V and 5 bases from J, with 7 bases between. The CDR3 bases are TGTGCCAGCAGCTCCAGGGGAGATACGCAGTATTTT. Translation gives CASSSRGDTQYF.